This T cell receptor beta chain originates from a study of blood T cell repertoires in COVID-19. At the level of the study: In each case, the material was cDNA or gDNA derived from T cells, B-cell-depleted T cells, or PBMCs.

V lost 4 bases to trimming and J lost 6 bases, with 15 bases between them. The length of the CDR3 is 14 residues. Germline V gene sequence: CDR1 ENHRY, CDR2 SYGVKD. In the source study's methods: Reference gene primer amplification gave estimated nucleated cell counts. Method: immunoSEQ multiplex PCR; TCRdb's copy keeps in-frame clones and lacks some. V and J calls plus clone size are reproduced from that table; the DNA served to infer D and trimming. In the table there are about 16,000 clones, around 86% of which are singletons. The TCR comes from a human donor with active COVID-19. The donor label of this sample is uncertain. The V and J genes are TRBV10-3 and TRBJ1-2; D is perhaps TRBD1 (6 bases). The sequencing sample was made of peripheral blood. The CDR3 protein is CAISAAAGEDGYTF. The DNA of the CDR3 is TGTGCCATCAGTGCGGCGGCAGGGGAAGATGGCTACACCTTC.